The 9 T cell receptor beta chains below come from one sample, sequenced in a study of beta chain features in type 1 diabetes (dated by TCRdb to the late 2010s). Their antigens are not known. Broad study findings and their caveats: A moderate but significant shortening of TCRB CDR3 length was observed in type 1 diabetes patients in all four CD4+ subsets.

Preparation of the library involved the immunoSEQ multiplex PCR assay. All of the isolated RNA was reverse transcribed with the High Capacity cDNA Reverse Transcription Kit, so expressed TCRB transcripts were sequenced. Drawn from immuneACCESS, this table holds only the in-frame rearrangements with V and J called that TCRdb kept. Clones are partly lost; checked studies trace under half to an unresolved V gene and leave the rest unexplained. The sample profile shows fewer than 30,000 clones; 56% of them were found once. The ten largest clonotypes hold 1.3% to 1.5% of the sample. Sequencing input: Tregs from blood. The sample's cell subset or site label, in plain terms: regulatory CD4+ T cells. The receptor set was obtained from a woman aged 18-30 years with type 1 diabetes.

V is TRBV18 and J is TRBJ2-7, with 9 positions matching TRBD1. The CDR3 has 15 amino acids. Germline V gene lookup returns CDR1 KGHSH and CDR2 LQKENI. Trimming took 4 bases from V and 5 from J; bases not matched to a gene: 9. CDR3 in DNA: TGTGCCAGCTCACAGGCAACAGGGGGCAGGGACGAGCAGTACTTC. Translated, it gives CASSQATGGRDEQYF.

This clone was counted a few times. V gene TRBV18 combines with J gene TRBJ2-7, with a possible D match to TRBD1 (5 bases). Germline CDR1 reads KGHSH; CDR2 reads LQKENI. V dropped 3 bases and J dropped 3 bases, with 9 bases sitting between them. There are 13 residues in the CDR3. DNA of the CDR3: TGTGCCAGCTCACCTGCGGACAACTACGAGCAGTACTTC. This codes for CASSPADNYEQYF.

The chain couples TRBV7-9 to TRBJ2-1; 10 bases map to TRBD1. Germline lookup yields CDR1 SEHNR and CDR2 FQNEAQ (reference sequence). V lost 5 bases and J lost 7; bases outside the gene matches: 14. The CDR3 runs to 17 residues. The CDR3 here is CASSPQRGDRGRNEQFF. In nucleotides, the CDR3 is TGTGCCAGCAGCCCGCAGAGGGGGGACAGGGGCAGGAATGAGCAGTTCTTC. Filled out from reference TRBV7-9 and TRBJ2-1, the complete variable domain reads DTGVSQNPRHKITKRGQNVTFRCDPISEHNRLYWYRQTLGQGPEFLTYFQNEAQLEKSRLLSDRFSAERPKGSFSTLEIQRTEQGDSAMYLCASSPQRGDRGRNEQFFGPGTRLTVL.

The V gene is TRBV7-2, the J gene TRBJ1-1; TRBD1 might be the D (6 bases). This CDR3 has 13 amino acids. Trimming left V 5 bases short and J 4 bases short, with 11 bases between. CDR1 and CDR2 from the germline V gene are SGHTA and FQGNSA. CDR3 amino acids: CASSGQQGTEAFF. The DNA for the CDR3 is TGTGCCAGCAGCGGGCAACAGGGCACTGAAGCTTTCTTT.

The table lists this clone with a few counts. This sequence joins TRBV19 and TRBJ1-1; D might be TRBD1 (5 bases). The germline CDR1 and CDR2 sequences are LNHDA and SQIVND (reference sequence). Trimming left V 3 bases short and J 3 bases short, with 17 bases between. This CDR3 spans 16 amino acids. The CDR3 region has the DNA TGTGCCAGTAGTATCGTAGAGGCCCCGGGGGACACTGAAGCTTTCTTT. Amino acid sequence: CASSIVEAPGDTEAFF.

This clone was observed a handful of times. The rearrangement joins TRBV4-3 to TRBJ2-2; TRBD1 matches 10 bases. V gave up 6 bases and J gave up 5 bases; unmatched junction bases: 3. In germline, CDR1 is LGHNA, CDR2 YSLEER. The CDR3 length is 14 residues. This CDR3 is CASRTGQGTGELFF. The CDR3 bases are TGCGCCAGCAGAACGGGACAGGGGACCGGGGAGCTGTTTTTT.

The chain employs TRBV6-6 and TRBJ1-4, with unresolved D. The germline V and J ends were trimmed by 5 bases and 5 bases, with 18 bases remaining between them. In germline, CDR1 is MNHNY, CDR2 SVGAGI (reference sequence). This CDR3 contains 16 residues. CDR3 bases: TGTGCCAGCAGTCTATCATTTAACCCCTCGAATGAAAAACTGTTTTTT. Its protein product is CASSLSFNPSNEKLFF.

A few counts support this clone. The CDR3 here is CASSLGQGRVEEQYF. The CDR3 DNA is TGTGCCAGCAGTTTGGGACAGGGTAGGGTCGAGGAGCAGTACTTC. The chain couples TRBV27 to TRBJ2-7, with TRBD1 identical over 9 bases. With 3 bases clipped from V and 7 bases from J, the junction kept 10 bases outside the gene matches. The germline gives CDR1 MNHEY, CDR2 SMNVEV (reference sequence). The CDR3 has 15 amino acids.

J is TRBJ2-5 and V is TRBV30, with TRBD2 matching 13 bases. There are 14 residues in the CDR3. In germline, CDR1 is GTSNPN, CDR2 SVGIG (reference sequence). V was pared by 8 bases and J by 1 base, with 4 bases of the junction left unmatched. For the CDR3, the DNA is TGTGCCGTAGGACTAGCGGGAGCCCAAGAGACCCAGTACTTC. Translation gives CAVGLAGAQETQYF.